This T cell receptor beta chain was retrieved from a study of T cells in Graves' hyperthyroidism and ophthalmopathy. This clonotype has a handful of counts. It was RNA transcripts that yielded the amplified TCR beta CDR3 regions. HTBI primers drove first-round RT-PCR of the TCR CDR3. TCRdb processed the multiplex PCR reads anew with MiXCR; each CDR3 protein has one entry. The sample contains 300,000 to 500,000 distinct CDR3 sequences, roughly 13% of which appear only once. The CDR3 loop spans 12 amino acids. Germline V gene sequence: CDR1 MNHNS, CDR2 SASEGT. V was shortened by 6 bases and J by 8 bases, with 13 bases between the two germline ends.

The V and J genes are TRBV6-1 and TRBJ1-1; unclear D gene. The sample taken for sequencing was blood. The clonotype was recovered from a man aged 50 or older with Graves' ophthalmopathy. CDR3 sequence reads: CASSSGPGEAFF. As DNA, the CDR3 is TGTGCCAGCAGCTCCGGACCGGGAGAAGCTTTCTTT.